Listed below are T cell receptor beta chains from one sample, sequenced in a study of siplizumab effects on memory and regulatory T cells. Assay: immunoSEQ multiplex PCR; the TCRdb copy retains only in-frame clones and omits some. Among 100,000 or so clones listed, 93% were seen once. The sample was CD4+ T cells sorted from blood. The source is a human donor in good health. CDR3s leave out the opening cysteine and the closing phenylalanine or tryptophan. The D gene is left open where the match is weak.

TRBV6-1 | NA | ASIGTVNTGELF
TRBV18 | NA | ASSPQGAKNIQY
TRBV4-2 | NA | ASSPGHEQY
TRBV5-4 | TRBD2 | ASSPRVSGHEQF
TRBV27 | NA | ASPMRAAGNTIY
TRBV10-1 | NA | ASSRGGGTEAF
TRBV7-9 | TRBD1 | ASSLGTGGYGYT
TRBV4-2 | NA | ASSQDSDGAGEAF
TRBV6-6 | NA | ASNSLGTNYEQY
TRBV5-8 | TRBD2 | ASSLEGRGRLELF
TRBV2 | TRBD1 | ASSEEGARGYT
TRBV18 | NA | ASSPPGAVEEKLF
TRBV5-4 | NA | ASSPGDGTRNEKLF
TRBV11-3 | NA | ASSPAGFGEQF
TRBV4-1 | NA | ASSRRVPGSGANVLT
TRBV11-3 | NA | ASSLDHGGRDTEAF
TRBV19 | NA | ASSIVWDGRTDTQY
TRBV7-2 | TRBD2 | ASSLVGLAGADTQY
TRBV19 | TRBD1 | ASSTTGGNEQY
TRBV10-3 | NA | AISGGVRNTEAF
TRBV9 | NA | ASSVAGPNTGELF
TRBV30 | TRBD2 | AWSDSGGAREQY
TRBV27 | NA | ASSLRSSTDTQY
TRBV5-1 | TRBD1 | ASSATGQGAETQY
TRBV7-9 | TRBD1 | ASSLGTGSNGYT
TRBV6-5 | NA | ASSYADGYT
TRBV2 | NA | ASKTDSPYGYT
TRBV7-3 | NA | ASGSTPNSPLH
TRBV7-9 | NA | ASSRGTAEAF
TRBV2 | TRBD1 | ASSEGWETGRVNTEAF
TRBV2 | TRBD1 | ASRPRTGNTEAF
TRBV4-3 | NA | ASSPQGMDYGYT
TRBV19 | TRBD2 | ASSMRDYPYEQY
TRBV11-2 | TRBD1 | ASSLLVHGVAGGNIQY
TRBV15 | TRBD1 | ATSRQTGSSYNSPLH
TRBV7-2 | NA | ASSLVFTSGNTIY
TRBV5-8 | NA | ASTKNGLSGEKLF
TRBV5-6 | NA | ASSSQGPGELF
TRBV2 | TRBD1 | ASSTYPATGGHQPQH
TRBV6-5 | NA | ASSYFNTGIQETQY
TRBV19 | NA | ASSIYAGLSYNEQF
TRBV18 | TRBD1 | ASSPGQQLAQY
TRBV6-1 | NA | ASSQEGRRSYEQY
TRBV7-2 | TRBD2 | ASSSPLAGGTLGTDTQY
TRBV21-1 | NA | ASSKEPGTGRGYEQY
TRBV5-8 | TRBD2 | ASSSAMGTSGGQETQY
TRBV5-4 | NA | ASSIPHGDNEQF
TRBV5-1 | NA | ASSNRKNTEAF
TRBV15 | TRBD1 | ATSRRQGGDEQY
TRBV5-4 | NA | ASRRTIDSLMNTEAF
TRBV7-3 | NA | ASSFHIRYGYT